This T cell receptor (beta chain) stems from a study of cytomegalovirus exposure and HLA in healthy donors. The study ran its PCR with 60 Vbeta and 13 Jbeta primers. Here immunoSEQ multiplex PCR was the method, and the copy in TCRdb shows in-frame clones only, minus some. The sample holds 85,000 to 130,000 clones, approximately 79% seen once. Germline lookup yields CDR1 LGHNA and CDR2 YNFKEQ. This CDR3 comprises 16 residues. Losses at the gene ends were 0 bases for V and 4 bases for J; bases not matched to a gene: 4. Points on this clone: No antigen is known for it.

Study-wide results and limits: In a later analysis, CMV-associated beta chains were mostly HLA-associated, it appeared. Diagnosis of cytomegalovirus status made by the classifier reportedly showed high specificity and sensitivity. In a later analysis, productive TCRs from donors in an Asian-associated ancestry cluster reportedly carried fewer N-insertions than the cohort mean. Indistinguishable V segments such as TRBV6-2 and TRBV6-3 were excluded.

Source material: PBMCs. This chain joins TRBV4-2 and TRBJ2-2, with 8 bases lining up with TRBD2. The TCR comes from a man in his fifties or sixties in good health and CMV-seropositive. In DNA, the CDR3 is TGTGCCAGCAGCCAAGATGCGGGGGGTCGCACCGGGGAGCTGTTTTTT. Protein product: CASSQDAGGRTGELFF.